Detailed here is one TCR beta chain. Random hexamers were used to reverse transcribe the RNA input (about 0.5 to 1 ug). TCRdb analysed the immunoSEQ multiplex PCR reads with MiXCR anew, one entry per CDR3 protein. This sample has 150,000 to 200,000 distinct CDR3 sequences, with 85% to 95% found just once. Trimming took 4 bases from V and 11 from J; bases not matched to a gene: 14. The germline V gene has CDR1 LNHDA and CDR2 SQIVND (reference sequence). This CDR3 has 16 residues. The entry originates in a study of CD8 T cells in Susac syndrome. This TCR came from a human donor in good health. Material for sequencing was CD4+ T cells from PBMCs. V is TRBV19 and J is TRBJ1-6, with 7 bases that match TRBD1. The CDR3 region has the DNA TGTGCCAGTAGTACCGACAGGGATTGGCCCCTGGCACCCCTCCACTTT. Amino acids: CASSTDRDWPLAPLHF.